Below, 6 T cell receptor beta chains from the same sample are listed, as sequenced in a study of vaccination effects on CD4 cells after COVID-19. These receptors lack a known antigen. Sequencing used immunoSEQ multiplex PCR; TCRdb keeps in-frame clones, though not all of them. The sample records about 66,000 clones, about 80% being singletons. Expansion with viral peptide pools was applied to antigen-specific CD4+ T cells by the ViraFEST assay prior to sequencing. The culture ran for 10 days, and then CD4+ T cells were isolated. Each person got two doses of an mRNA SARS-CoV-2 vaccine, BNT162b2 or mRNA-1273. Specimen: CD4+ T cells from PBMCs cultured with HCoV-OC43 spike peptides, collected after COVID-19 vaccination. As to subset: HCoV-OC43 spike overlapping peptide pool stimulation. These receptors were collected from a human donor who received a COVID-19 vaccine.

The rearrangement joins TRBV5-1 to TRBJ1-2; TRBD1 might be the D (5 bases). Trimming took off 0 bases at V and 7 bases at J, with 10 bases between the two ends. This CDR3 is 13 amino acids long. Germline loops: CDR1 SGHRS, CDR2 YFSETQ. The CDR3: CASSLAGRGGYTF. CDR3 bases: TGCGCCAGCAGCTTGGCAGGGAGGGGTGGCTACACCTTC.

This clone occurred a few times. The chain joins TRBV18 to TRBJ2-6; maybe TRBD1 (6 bases). From germline, CDR1 is KGHSH and CDR2 LQKENI. The V and J ends lost 4 bases and 0 bases respectively, with 10 bases between them. This CDR3 comprises 16 residues. CDR3 DNA sequence: TGTGCCAGCTCACAATCACAGGGCTCTGGGGCCAACGTCCTGACTTTC. Translating it yields CASSQSQGSGANVLTF.

The V gene is TRBV5-1, the J gene TRBJ2-5; D remains ambiguous. Germline CDR1 is SGHRS and CDR2 is YFSETQ. CDR3 length: 14 amino acids. Deletions cut 7 bases from V and 3 bases from J, with 16 bases between. The CDR3 loop is CASGTDPTEETQYF. The CDR3 DNA sequence: TGCGCCAGCGGAACCGACCCTACTGAAGAGACCCAGTACTTC.

V usage is TRBV3-1 (or the pseudogene TRBV3-2) and J usage is TRBJ2-3; TRBD2 matches 8 bases. Germline CDR1 reads LGHDT; CDR2 reads YNNKEL (reference sequence). The CDR3 sequence is 15 residues long. The ends lost 5 bases at V and 5 bases at J; junction bases unmatched: 9. The CDR3 loop is CASSAAGGAGDTQYF. DNA of the CDR3: TGTGCCAGCAGCGCTGCGGGGGGAGCTGGAGATACGCAGTATTTT.

J is TRBJ2-6 and V is TRBV18; 7 nucleotides agree with TRBD1. The V gene end was trimmed by 2 bases and the J gene end by 4 bases; junction bases not matched to a gene: 2. In germline, CDR1 is KGHSH, CDR2 LQKENI. CDR3 length: 15 residues. The CDR3 loop is CASSPTGAGANVLTF. The CDR3 DNA reads as TGTGCCAGCTCACCAACAGGGGCCGGGGCCAACGTCCTGACTTTC.

The genes are TRBV24-1 and TRBJ2-5; 7 bases line up with TRBD1. This CDR3 is built from 15 residues. Trimming removed 0 bases from V and 3 bases from J; junction bases left unmatched: 3. Germline values: CDR1 KGHDR, CDR2 SFDVKD. The CDR3 sequence: CATSDLQQGKETQYF. DNA of the CDR3: TGTGCCACCAGTGATTTGCAACAGGGGAAAGAGACCCAGTACTTC.